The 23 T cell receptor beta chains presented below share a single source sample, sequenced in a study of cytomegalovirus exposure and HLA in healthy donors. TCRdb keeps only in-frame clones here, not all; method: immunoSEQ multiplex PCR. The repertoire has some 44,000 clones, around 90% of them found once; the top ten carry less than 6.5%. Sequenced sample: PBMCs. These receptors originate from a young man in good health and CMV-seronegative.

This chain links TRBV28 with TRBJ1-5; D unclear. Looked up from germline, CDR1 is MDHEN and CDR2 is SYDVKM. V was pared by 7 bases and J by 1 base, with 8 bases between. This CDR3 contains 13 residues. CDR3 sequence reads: CASTPPSNQPQHF. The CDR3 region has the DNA TGTGCCAGCACCCCCCCGAGCAATCAGCCCCAGCATTTT.

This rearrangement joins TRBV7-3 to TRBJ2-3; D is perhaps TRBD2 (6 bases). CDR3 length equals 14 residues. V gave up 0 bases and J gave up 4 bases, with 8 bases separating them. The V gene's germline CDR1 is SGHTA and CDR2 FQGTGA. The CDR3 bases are TGTGCCAGCAGCTTAACGGAGGGGCCAGATACGCAGTATTTT. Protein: CASSLTEGPDTQYF.

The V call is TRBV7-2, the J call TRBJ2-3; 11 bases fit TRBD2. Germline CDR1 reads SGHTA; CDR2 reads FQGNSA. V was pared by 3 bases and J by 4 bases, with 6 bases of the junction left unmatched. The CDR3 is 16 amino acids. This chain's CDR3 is CASSFLAGGPADTQYF. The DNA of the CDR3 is TGTGCCAGCAGCTTTTTAGCGGGGGGGCCGGCAGATACGCAGTATTTT.

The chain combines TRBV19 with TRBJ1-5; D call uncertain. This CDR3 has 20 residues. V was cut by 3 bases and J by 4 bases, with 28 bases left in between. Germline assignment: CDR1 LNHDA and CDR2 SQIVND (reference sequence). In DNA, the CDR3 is TGTGCCAGTAGTATGGGAGGCAACTCCAGGCCCCCCGATGGGAATCAGCCCCAGCATTTT. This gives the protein CASSMGGNSRPPDGNQPQHF.

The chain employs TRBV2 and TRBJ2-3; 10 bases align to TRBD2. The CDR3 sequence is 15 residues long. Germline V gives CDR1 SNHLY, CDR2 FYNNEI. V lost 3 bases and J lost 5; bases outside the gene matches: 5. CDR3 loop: CASSDASGRLDTQYF. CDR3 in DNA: TGTGCCAGCAGTGACGCTAGCGGGAGATTAGATACGCAGTATTTT. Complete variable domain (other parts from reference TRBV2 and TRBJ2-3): EPEVTQTPSHQVTQMGQEVILRCVPISNHLYFYWYRQILGQKVEFLVSFYNNEISEKSEIFDDQFSVERPDGSNFTLKIRSTKLEDSAMYFCASSDASGRLDTQYFGPGTRLTVL.

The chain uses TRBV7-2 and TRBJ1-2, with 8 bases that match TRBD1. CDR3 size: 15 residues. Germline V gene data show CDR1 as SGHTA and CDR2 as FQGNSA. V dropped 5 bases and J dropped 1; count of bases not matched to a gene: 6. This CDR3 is CASSPQGALNYGYTF. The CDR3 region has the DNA TGTGCCAGCAGCCCCCAGGGGGCGCTTAACTATGGCTACACCTTC.

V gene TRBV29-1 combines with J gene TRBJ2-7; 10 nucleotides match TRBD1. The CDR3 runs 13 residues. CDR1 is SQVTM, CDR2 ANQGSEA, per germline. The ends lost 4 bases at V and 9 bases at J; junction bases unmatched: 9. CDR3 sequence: CSVVGTGVTGQYF. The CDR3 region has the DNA TGCAGCGTTGTGGGGACAGGGGTGACCGGGCAGTACTTC.

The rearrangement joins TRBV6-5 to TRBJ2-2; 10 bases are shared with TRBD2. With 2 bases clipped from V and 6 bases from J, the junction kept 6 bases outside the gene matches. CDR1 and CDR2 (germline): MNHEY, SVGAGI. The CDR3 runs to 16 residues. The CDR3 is CASSYALAGVSGELFF. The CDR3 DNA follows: TGTGCCAGCAGTTACGCCCTAGCGGGGGTGTCCGGGGAGCTGTTTTTT.

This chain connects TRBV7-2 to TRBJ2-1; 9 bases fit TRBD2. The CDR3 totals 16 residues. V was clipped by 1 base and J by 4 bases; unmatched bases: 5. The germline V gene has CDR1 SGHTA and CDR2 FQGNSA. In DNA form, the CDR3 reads TGTGCCAGCAGCTTAGGCCTAGCGGGGCCGTACAATGAGCAGTTCTTC. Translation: CASSLGLAGPYNEQFF. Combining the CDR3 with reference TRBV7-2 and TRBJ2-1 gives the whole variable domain GAGVSQSPSNKVTEKGKDVELRCDPISGHTALYWYRQSLGQGLEFLIYFQGNSAPDKSGLPSDRFSAERTGGSVSTLTIQRTQQEDSAVYLCASSLGLAGPYNEQFFGPGTRLTVL.

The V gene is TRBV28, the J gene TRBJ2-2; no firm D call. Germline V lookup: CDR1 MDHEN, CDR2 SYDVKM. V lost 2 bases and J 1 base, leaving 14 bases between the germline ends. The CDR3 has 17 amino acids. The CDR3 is CASSLGLGLGNTGELFF. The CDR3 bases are TGTGCCAGCAGTTTAGGGCTGGGCCTGGGGAACACCGGGGAGCTGTTTTTT.

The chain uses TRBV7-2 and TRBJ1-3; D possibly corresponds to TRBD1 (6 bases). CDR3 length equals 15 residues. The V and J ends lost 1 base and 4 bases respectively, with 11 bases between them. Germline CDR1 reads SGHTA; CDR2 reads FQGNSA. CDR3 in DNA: TGTGCCAGCAGCTTAGAAAGGGGGACCGGAAACACCATATATTTT. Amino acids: CASSLERGTGNTIYF.

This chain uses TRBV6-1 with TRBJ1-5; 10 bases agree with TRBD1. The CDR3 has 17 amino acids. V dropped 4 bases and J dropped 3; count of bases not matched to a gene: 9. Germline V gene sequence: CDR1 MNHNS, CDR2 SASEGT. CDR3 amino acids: CASSGKGGQGVNQPQHF. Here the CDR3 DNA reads TGTGCCAGCAGTGGAAAGGGAGGACAGGGGGTCAATCAGCCCCAGCATTTT.

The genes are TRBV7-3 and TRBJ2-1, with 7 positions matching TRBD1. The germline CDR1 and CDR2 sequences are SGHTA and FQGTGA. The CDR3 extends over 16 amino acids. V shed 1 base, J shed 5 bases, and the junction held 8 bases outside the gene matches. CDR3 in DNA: TGTGCCAGCAGCTTAAACCCGGGACAGCCCGACAATGAGCAGTTCTTC. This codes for CASSLNPGQPDNEQFF. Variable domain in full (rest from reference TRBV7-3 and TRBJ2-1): GAGVSQTPSNKVTEKGKYVELRCDPISGHTALYWYRQSLGQGPEFLIYFQGTGAADDSGLPNDRFFAVRPEGSVSTLKIQRTERGDSAVYLCASSLNPGQPDNEQFFGPGTRLTVL.

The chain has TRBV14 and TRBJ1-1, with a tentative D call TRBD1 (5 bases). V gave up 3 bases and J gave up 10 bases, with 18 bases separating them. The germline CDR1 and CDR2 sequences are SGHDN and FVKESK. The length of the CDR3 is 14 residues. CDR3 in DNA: TGTGCCAGCAGCCAGGTGGTCGGGAGGGGTGGAGCTTTCTTT. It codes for CASSQVVGRGGAFF. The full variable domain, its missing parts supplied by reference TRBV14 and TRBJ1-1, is EAGVTQFPSHSVIEKGQTVTLRCDPISGHDNLYWYRRVMGKEIKFLLHFVKESKQDESGMPNNRFLAERTGGTYSTLKVQPAELEDSGVYFCASSQVVGRGGAFFGQGTRLTVV.

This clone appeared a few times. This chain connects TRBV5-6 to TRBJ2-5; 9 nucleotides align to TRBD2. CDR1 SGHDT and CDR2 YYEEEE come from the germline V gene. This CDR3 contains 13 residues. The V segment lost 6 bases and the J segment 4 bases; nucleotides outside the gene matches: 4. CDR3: CASNAGGVETQYF. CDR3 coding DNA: TGTGCCAGCAACGCGGGAGGGGTAGAGACCCAGTACTTC.

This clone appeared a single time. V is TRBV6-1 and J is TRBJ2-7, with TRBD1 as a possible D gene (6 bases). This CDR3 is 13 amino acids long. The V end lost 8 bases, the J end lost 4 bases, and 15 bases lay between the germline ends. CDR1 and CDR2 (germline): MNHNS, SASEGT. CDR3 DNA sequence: TGTGCCAGCGTAGAGACAGGACTTTACGAGCAGTACTTC. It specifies CASVETGLYEQYF.

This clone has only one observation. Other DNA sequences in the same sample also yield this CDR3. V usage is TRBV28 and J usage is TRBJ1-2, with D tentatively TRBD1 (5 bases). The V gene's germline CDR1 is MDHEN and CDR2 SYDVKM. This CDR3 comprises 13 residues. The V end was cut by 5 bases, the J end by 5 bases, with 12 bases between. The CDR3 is CASSPRGGYGYTF. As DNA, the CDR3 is TGTGCCAGCAGTCCACGGGGGGGGTATGGCTACACCTTC.

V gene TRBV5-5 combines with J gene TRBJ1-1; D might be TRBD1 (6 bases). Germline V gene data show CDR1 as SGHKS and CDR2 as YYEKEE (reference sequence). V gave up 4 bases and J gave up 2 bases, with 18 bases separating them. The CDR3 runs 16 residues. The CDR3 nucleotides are TGTGCCAGCAGCCTCTACAGGGCTGCGTATAACACTGAAGCTTTCTTT. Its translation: CASSLYRAAYNTEAFF.

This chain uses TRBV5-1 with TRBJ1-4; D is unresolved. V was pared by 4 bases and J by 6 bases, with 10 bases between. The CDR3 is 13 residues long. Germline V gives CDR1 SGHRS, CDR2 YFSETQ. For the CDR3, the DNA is TGCGCCAGCAGCGCTGGTACGGATGAAAAACTGTTTTTT. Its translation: CASSAGTDEKLFF.

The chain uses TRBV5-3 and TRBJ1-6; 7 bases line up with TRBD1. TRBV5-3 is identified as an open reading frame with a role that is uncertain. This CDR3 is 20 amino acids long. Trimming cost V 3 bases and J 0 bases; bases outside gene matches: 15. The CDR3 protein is CARSWGPGQLISSYNSPLHF. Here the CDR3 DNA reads TGTGCCAGAAGCTGGGGACCGGGACAGCTTATAAGCTCCTATAATTCACCCCTCCACTTT.

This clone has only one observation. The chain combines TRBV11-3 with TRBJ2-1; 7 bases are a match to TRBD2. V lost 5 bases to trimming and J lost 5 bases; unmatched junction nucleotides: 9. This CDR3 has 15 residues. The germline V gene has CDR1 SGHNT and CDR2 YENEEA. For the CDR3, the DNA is TGTGCCAGCAGCCCAAGACTAGCTGTCCACAATGAGCAGTTCTTC. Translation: CASSPRLAVHNEQFF.

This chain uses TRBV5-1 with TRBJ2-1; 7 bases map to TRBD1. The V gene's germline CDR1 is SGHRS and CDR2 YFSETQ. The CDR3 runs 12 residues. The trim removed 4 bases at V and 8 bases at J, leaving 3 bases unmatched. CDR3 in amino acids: CASSDTGDEQFF. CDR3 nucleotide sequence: TGCGCCAGCAGCGACACAGGGGATGAGCAGTTCTTC. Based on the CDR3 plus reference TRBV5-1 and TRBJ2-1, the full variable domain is KAGVTQTPRYLIKTRGQQVTLSCSPISGHRSVSWYQQTPGQGLQFLFEYFSETQRNKGNFPGRFSGRQFSNSRSEMNVSTLELGDSALYLCASSDTGDEQFFGPGTRLTVL.

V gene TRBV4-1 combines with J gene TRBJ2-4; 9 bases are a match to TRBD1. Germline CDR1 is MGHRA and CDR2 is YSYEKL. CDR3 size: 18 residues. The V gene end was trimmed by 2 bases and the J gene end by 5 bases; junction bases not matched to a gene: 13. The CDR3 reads CASSQYAPTGGSQNIQYF. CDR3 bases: TGCGCCAGCAGCCAATACGCCCCGACAGGGGGTTCTCAAAACATTCAGTACTTC.